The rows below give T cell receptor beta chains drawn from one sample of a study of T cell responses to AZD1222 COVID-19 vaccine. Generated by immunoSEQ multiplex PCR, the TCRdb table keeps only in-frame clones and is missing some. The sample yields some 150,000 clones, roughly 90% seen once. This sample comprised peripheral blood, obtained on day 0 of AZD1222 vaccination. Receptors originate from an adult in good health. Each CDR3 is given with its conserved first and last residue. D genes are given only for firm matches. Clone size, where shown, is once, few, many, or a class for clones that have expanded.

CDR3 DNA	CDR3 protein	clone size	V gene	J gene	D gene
TGTGCCAGCAGCGGGGGACAGGCCACAGATACGCAGTATTTT	CASSGGQATDTQYF	.	TRBV7-8	TRBJ2-3	TRBD1
TGTGCCAGCAGCTTAAGGGACGGTCCCTACAATGAGCAGTTCTTC	CASSLRDGPYNEQFF	once	TRBV11-3	TRBJ2-1	.
TGTGCCAGCAGGTCAGACAGGGAGGGTTTGCTCAATGAGCAGTTCTTC	CASRSDREGLLNEQFF	.	TRBV6-6	TRBJ2-1	.
TGTGCCAGCAGCCAAACTAGCGGGGGCTACAATGAGCAGTTCTTC	CASSQTSGGYNEQFF	.	TRBV14	TRBJ2-1	TRBD2
TGCGCCAGCAGCGCGGACCAAGAGACCCAGTACTTC	CASSADQETQYF	.	TRBV5-1	TRBJ2-5	.
TGTGCCAGCAGAGCTTTCGGGCGGGCCCAGCATTTT	CASRAFGRAQHF	few	TRBV28	TRBJ1-5	.
TGTGCCAGCAGCCTGCGGGCAGAGGATAACTATGGCTACACCTTC	CASSLRAEDNYGYTF	few	TRBV7-2	TRBJ1-2	.
TGTGCCAGCAGCCCGCTCACGGGGGACAGACAATCTGGAAACACCATATATTTT	CASSPLTGDRQSGNTIYF	.	TRBV7-9	TRBJ1-3	TRBD1
TGTGCCACCGTGGACCCGGGGGGTCGGGCTTTCTTT	CATVDPGGRAFF	.	TRBV19	TRBJ1-1	.
TGTGCCAGCAGCCGTCAAGCGGGGGGCCGACAATACAATGAGCAGTTCTTC	CASSRQAGGRQYNEQFF	.	TRBV4-2	TRBJ2-1	TRBD2
TGTGCCAGCTCCCACGGGGCGCGAACCTCTGGAAACACCATATATTTT	CASSHGARTSGNTIYF	.	TRBV2	TRBJ1-3	.
TGTGCCAGCAGCCTGACAGGGGAAAGGTATGGCTACACCTTC	CASSLTGERYGYTF	.	TRBV6-5	TRBJ1-2	TRBD1
TGTGCCAGCAGCGACCCGGGACTCGAGGTCTACGAGCAGTACTTC	CASSDPGLEVYEQYF	.	TRBV2	TRBJ2-7	.
TGTGCCAGCAGGGACAGCCAAAACTATGGCTACACCTTC	CASRDSQNYGYTF	.	TRBV28	TRBJ1-2	.
TGTGCCAGCAGGGCGGGACTAGCGACCAATGAGCAGTTCTTC	CASRAGLATNEQFF	.	TRBV27	TRBJ2-1	TRBD2
TGTGCCAGCAGCTTCGGCAGGGTAGAAGGGTCCCTCCACTTT	CASSFGRVEGSLHF	.	TRBV5-6	TRBJ1-6	.
TGCGCCAGCAGTACAGGGGAGGATGGCTACACCTTC	CASSTGEDGYTF	.	TRBV10-1	TRBJ1-2	TRBD1
TGTGCCAGCAGCTTGCGGGGTCTAGGGACCACTGAAGCTTTCTTT	CASSLRGLGTTEAFF	.	TRBV5-4	TRBJ1-1	.
TGTGCCAGCAGTGAAACAGGGGTCCATGAAAAACTGTTTTTT	CASSETGVHEKLFF	few	TRBV6-1	TRBJ1-4	TRBD1
TGTGCCAGCAGTACATACACAGGGGACACTGAAGCTTTCTTT	CASSTYTGDTEAFF	once	TRBV6-5	TRBJ1-1	TRBD1
TGTGCCAGCAGCAGCTCGGCGGGGTGGCCCCAGCATTTT	CASSSSAGWPQHF	.	TRBV9	TRBJ1-5	.